Shown below are 10 T cell receptor beta chains from a single sample sequenced in a study of OX40 agonist ivuxolimab in advanced cancers. Using immunoSEQ multiplex PCR, the repertoire was profiled, and TCRdb retains in-frame clones only, with some absent. Here the sample spans under 45,000 clones, around 73% being singletons. Sequencing was performed on CD4+ or CD8+ T cells sorted from blood, taken in a trial of the OX40 agonist ivuxolimab. The receptors were gathered from an adult with an advanced solid tumor such as melanoma, head and neck, liver or kidney cancer.

This clone was found many times. CDR3 residues: CASSPGTPEAFF. The CDR3 DNA reads TGCGCCAGCAGCCCTGGGACTCCTGAAGCTTTCTTT. The genes are TRBV4-3 and TRBJ1-1; tentatively, D is TRBD1 (5 bases). V was trimmed by 4 bases and J by 6 bases, leaving 9 bases between them. The CDR3 runs 12 residues. Germline V gene data show CDR1 as LGHNA and CDR2 as YSLEER.

The J gene is TRBJ2-5, the V gene TRBV5-1; either TRBD1 or TRBD2 may supply D (6 bases each). The CDR3 contains 14 residues. Trimming took 2 bases from V and 8 from J, leaving 16 bases between them. CDR1 and CDR2 from the germline V gene are SGHRS and YFSETQ. CDR3 nucleotides: TGCGCCAGCAGCTTTGAAGGGGGAGGTTCCACCCAGTACTTC. As protein: CASSFEGGGSTQYF.

The chain links TRBV2 to TRBJ2-1; D uncertain. This CDR3 is built from 8 residues. V was pared by 5 bases and J by 11 bases, with 1 base between. Germline V gene sequence: CDR1 SNHLY, CDR2 FYNNEI. The CDR3 is CASSQQFF. Here the CDR3 DNA reads TGTGCCAGCAGTCAGCAGTTCTTC.

This clone showed up just a few times. V and J are TRBV19 and TRBJ2-1; 9 positions match TRBD2. J gave up 6 bases and V 5 bases, and 8 bases lay outside the gene matches. Germline V CDR1 and CDR2: LNHDA, SQIVND (reference sequence). The CDR3 is 15 amino acids. The CDR3 bases are TGTGCCAGTAGTGCGCCCGGGACTAGCATCAATGAGCAGTTCTTC. Residues: CASSAPGTSINEQFF.

The chain uses TRBV19 and TRBJ2-1, with unresolved D. V lost 5 bases and J lost 0, with 5 bases in between. Germline CDR1 reads LNHDA; CDR2 reads SQIVND (reference sequence). This CDR3 is built from 13 residues. The DNA for the CDR3 is TGTGCCAGTAGTTCGGGCTCCTACAATGAGCAGTTCTTC. The encoded protein is CASSSGSYNEQFF.

CDR3 sequence reads: CASSLEAGDNEQFF. DNA for the CDR3: TGTGCCAGCAGCTTAGAAGCGGGAGACAATGAGCAGTTCTTC. The chain has TRBV7-7 and TRBJ2-1; 8 bases agree with TRBD2. This CDR3 spans 14 amino acids. The V and J ends lost 1 base and 5 bases, in that order; junction bases with no gene match: 1. Germline CDR1 SSHAT, CDR2 FNYEAQ (reference sequence). The full variable domain, rest sourced from reference TRBV7-7 and TRBJ2-1, is GAGVSQSPRYKVTKRGQDVTLRCDPISSHATLYWYQQALGQGPEFLTYFNYEAQPDKSGLPSDRFSAERPEGSISTLTIQRTEQRDSAMYRCASSLEAGDNEQFFGPGTRLTVL.

CDR3 sequence (DNA): TGTGCCAGCAGCTCCACTGTGCACGGGACCTCCAATTCACCCCTCCACTTT. Translation gives CASSSTVHGTSNSPLHF. The chain carries TRBV7-9 and TRBJ1-6, with D possibly matching TRBD1 (5 bases). Germline CDR1 and CDR2: SEHNR and FQNEAQ (reference sequence). CDR3 length equals 17 residues. V lost 4 bases to trimming and J lost 7 bases, with 20 bases between them.

The genes are TRBV27 and TRBJ2-7; 10 bases match TRBD2. The CDR3 consists of 16 residues. Germline V gives CDR1 MNHEY, CDR2 SMNVEV (reference sequence). With V trimmed by 5 bases and J by 6 bases, 13 bases remained unmatched. This chain's CDR3 is CASSRLEREGPSEQYF. Written as DNA, the CDR3 is TGTGCCAGCAGTCGTTTGGAGCGGGAGGGCCCATCCGAGCAGTACTTC.

The chain recombines TRBV10-3 with TRBJ1-1, with D unresolved. The length of the CDR3 is 13 residues. The germline V gene encodes CDR1 ENHRY and CDR2 SYGVKD. V was pared by 3 bases and J by 5 bases, with 10 bases between. CDR3 nucleotides: TGTGCCATCAGTGATGGGGTCTTAACTGAAGCTTTCTTT. Protein: CAISDGVLTEAFF.

The genes are TRBV10-2 and TRBJ2-3, with D perhaps TRBD1 (5 bases). CDR3 size: 15 residues. V lost 2 bases to trimming and J lost 2 bases, with 11 bases between them. Germline V gene data show CDR1 as WSHSY and CDR2 as SAAADI. The chain's CDR3 is CASSERGGNTDTQYF. DNA for the CDR3: TGCGCCAGCAGTGAGAGGGGCGGAAACACAGATACGCAGTATTTT.